This T cell receptor (beta chain) originates from a study of regulatory T cells in long-lasting Graves disease. Study context: To qualify as persistent, Graves' disease required over 5 years of antithyroid drugs with positive TSH receptor antibodies.

Overall study results and limits: Preferential use of TRBV28, TRBJ1-2 and TRBJ2-5 was seen in persistent disease.

On this clonotype: The target antigen is unknown.

Building of the TCR beta libraries involved iRepertoire HTBI primers and Arm-PCR of CDR3 regions. In the original analysis: Overall, samples carried approximately 56 TRBV and about 15 TRBJ segments. TCRdb itself ran the multiplex PCR reads through MiXCR, one entry per CDR3 protein. Clone size and V and J calls follow TCRdb, not the original study. The sample holds roughly 700,000 distinct CDR3 sequences, roughly 30% seen once. CDR3 length equals 14 residues. The V and J ends lost 10 bases and 2 bases respectively, with 17 bases between them. CDR1 and CDR2 (germline): MNHNS, SASEGT. Time point: persistent/refractory GD, antithyroid drugs over 5 years with positive TRAb. RNA isolated from PBMCs was used to make the TCR library. Collection of peripheral blood (about 10 milliliters) was done using EDTA tubes.

The receptor was isolated from a female donor with Graves disease. The source material was peripheral blood mononuclear cells (PBMCs), sampled when the disease was refractory, from a patient treated with antithyroid drugs. The chain employs TRBV6-1 and TRBJ1-1, with no clear D. The CDR3 is CAIKTGQHNTEAFF. DNA for the CDR3: TGTGCCATCAAAACCGGCCAGCATAACACTGAAGCTTTCTTT.